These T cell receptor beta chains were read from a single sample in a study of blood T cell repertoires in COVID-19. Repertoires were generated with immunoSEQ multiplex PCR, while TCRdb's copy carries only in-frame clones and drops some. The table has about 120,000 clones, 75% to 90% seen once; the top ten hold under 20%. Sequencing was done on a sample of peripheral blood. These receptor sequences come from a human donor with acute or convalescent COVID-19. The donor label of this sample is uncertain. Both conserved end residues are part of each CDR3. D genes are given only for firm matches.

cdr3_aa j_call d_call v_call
CAWSDPGSGANVLTF TRBJ2-6 . TRBV30
CASRTTYGYTF TRBJ1-2 . TRBV6-6
CASSPPQGPDTQYF TRBJ2-3 . TRBV27
CASSFTGGLNEKLFF TRBJ1-4 TRBD1 TRBV5-1
CASSLLPLYHTGELFF TRBJ2-2 . TRBV11-2
CASSEPSGGVSYNEQFF TRBJ2-1 TRBD2 TRBV6-1
CASSLVPARGNSPLHF TRBJ1-6 . TRBV7-2
CASSLAFQGAGEQFF TRBJ2-1 TRBD1 TRBV5-4
CAWSLAGGPKEQYF TRBJ2-7 TRBD2 TRBV30
CASSLGLAGGTNTGELFF TRBJ2-2 TRBD2 TRBV7-6